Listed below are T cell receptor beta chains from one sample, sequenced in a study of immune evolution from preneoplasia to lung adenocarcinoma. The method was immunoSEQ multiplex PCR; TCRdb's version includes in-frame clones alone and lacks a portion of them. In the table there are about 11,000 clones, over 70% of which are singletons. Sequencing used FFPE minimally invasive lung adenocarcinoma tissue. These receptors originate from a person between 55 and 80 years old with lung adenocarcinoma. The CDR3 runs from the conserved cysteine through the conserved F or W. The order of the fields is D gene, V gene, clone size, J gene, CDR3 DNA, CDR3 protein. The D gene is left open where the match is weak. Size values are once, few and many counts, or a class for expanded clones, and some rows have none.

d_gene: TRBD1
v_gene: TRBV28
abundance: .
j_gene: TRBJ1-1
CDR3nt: TGTGCCAGCAGCACAGGGGTTGTTACTGAAGCTTTCTTT
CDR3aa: CASSTGVVTEAFF

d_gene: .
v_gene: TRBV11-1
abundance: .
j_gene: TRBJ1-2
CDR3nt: TGTGCCAGCAGCTTAGGCAGAGAACTGGTCTATGGCTACACCTTC
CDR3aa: CASSLGRELVYGYTF

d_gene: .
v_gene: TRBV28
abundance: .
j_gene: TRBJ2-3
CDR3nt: TGTGCCAGCGGAACCTCATCAGATACGCAGTATTTT
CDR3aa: CASGTSSDTQYF

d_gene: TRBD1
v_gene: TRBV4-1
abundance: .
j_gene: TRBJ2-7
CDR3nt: TGCGCCAGCAGCCAGGGGACAGGCTACGAGCAGTACTTC
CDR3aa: CASSQGTGYEQYF

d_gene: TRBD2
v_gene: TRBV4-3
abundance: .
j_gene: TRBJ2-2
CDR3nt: TGCGCCAGCAGCCAAGAAGGGACTAGCACCGGGGAGCTGTTTTTT
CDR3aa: CASSQEGTSTGELFF

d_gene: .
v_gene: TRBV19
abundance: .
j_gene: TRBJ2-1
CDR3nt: TGTGCCAGTAGTATAGAAGGGATATTGTCCTACAATGAGCAGTTCTTC
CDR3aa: CASSIEGILSYNEQFF

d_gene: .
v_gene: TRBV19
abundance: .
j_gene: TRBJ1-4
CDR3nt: TGTGCCAGTAGTGTCCGACGTGGCAGACTGAGTGAAAAACTGTTTTTT
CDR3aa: CASSVRRGRLSEKLFF

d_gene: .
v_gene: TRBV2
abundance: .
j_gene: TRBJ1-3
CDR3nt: TGTGCCAGCAGTGAAGAAGTAATGGCTGGAAACACCATATATTTT
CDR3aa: CASSEEVMAGNTIYF

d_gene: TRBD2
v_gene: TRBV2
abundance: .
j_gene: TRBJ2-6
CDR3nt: TGTGCCAGCCGGGATCGCAGTTCGGGGGGGATCTCTGGGGCCAACGTCCTGACTTTC
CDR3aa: CASRDRSSGGISGANVLTF

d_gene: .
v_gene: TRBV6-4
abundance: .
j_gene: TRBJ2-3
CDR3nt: TGTGCCAGCAGTGACGGGCAGTCCACAGATACGCAGTATTTT
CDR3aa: CASSDGQSTDTQYF

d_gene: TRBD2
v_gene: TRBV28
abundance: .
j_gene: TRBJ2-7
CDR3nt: TGTGCCAGCAGCACAAAACAAGGGACTAGTGTCTACGAGCAGTACTTC
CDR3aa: CASSTKQGTSVYEQYF

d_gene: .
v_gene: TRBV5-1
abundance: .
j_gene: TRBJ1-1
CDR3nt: TGCGCCAGCAGCTCGGGGGGGCTCTTGAACACTGAAGCTTTCTTT
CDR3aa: CASSSGGLLNTEAFF

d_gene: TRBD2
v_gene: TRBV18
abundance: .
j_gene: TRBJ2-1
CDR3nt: TGTGCCAGCTCACCAGTCGGGAGGGGTGAGCAGTTCTTC
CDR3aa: CASSPVGRGEQFF

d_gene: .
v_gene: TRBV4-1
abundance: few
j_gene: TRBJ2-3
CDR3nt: TGCGCCAGCAGCCAAGATCAAGGGATAAAGAGCACAGATACGCAGTATTTT
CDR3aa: CASSQDQGIKSTDTQYF